This T cell receptor (beta chain) emerged from a study of technical replicates of blood from four donors. TCRdb's table, derived via immunoSEQ multiplex PCR, lists solely in-frame clones and lacks some. The sample shows more than 70,000 clones, about 90% of them seen only once. Trimming shortened V by 5 bases and J by 1 base, and 14 bases separated the two germline ends. CDR1 MNHEY and CDR2 SMNVEV come from the germline V gene (reference sequence). The CDR3 is 15 amino acids. This sequence was found in a human donor in good health. Sequenced input: T cells isolated from PBMCs. J is TRBJ1-1 and V is TRBV27; D gene uncertain. CDR3 protein: CASSREQISNTEAFF. In nucleotides, the CDR3 is TGTGCCAGCAGTCGGGAACAGATTTCGAACACTGAAGCTTTCTTT.